This T cell receptor beta chain was recorded in a study of shared clonotypes between healthy human individuals. From CD4+ cells came CD45RA+ naive and CD45RA-negative memory subsets. Execution of the assay was at deep level. Method: immunoSEQ multiplex PCR; TCRdb's copy keeps in-frame clones and lacks some. The sample carries 2 million to 2.5 million clones, approximately 96% recorded once. Trimming shortened V by 4 bases and J by 1 base, and 11 bases separated the two germline ends. The CDR3 sequence is 16 residues long. Germline loops: CDR1 LNHDA, CDR2 SQIVND (reference sequence). The sequenced sample consisted of naive CD4+ T cells sorted from blood. As for subset: CD45RA+ positively selected. The sequence derives from a man aged 18 to 30 in good health. The V gene is TRBV19, the J gene TRBJ2-6; weak D call: TRBD1 (5 bases). This CDR3 reads CASSNPGSSGANVLTF. In DNA, the CDR3 is TGTGCCAGTAGTAATCCAGGGTCTTCTGGGGCCAACGTCCTGACTTTC. Drawing the rest from reference TRBV19 and TRBJ2-6, the complete variable domain is DGGITQSPKYLFRKEGQNVTLSCEQNLNHDAMYWYRQDPGQGLRLIYYSQIVNDFQKGDIAEGYSVSREKKESFPLTVTSAQKNPTAFYLCASSNPGSSGANVLTFGAGSRLTVL.